Here is one T cell receptor beta chain with its context. The identical CDR3 is also encoded by other nucleotide sequences in the sample. This record comes from a study of blood T cell repertoires in COVID-19. Libraries were prepared by immunoSEQ multiplex PCR; TCRdb keeps only in-frame clonotypes and omits some of them. This table holds around 430,000 clones, around nine tenths found once. The study counted Cohort 3 donors as recovered given two negative PCRs, clearance, or symptom resolution. This clonotype originated in a woman aged 50 to 65 who had recovered from COVID-19. Sequences were obtained from PBMCs or T cells enriched from blood (not recorded which).

The CDR3: CASSRDSGNTIYF. For the CDR3, the DNA is TGTGCCAGTAGCCGGGACTCGGGAAACACCATATATTTT. The chain recombines TRBV19 with TRBJ1-3, with D possibly TRBD1 on 5 matching bases. Trimming took off 6 bases at V and 4 bases at J, with 10 bases between the two ends. Germline assignment: CDR1 LNHDA and CDR2 SQIVND (reference sequence). This CDR3 is 13 amino acids long.